The present entry profiles one TCR beta chain with its context. J was trimmed by 5 bases and V by 1 base; bases with no gene match: 4. The CDR3 is 14 amino acids. Germline V gene data show CDR1 as MNHNS and CDR2 as SASEGT. This sample was taken from a study of T-cell memory formation after mild COVID-19. Whole-study context: Among the donors, TCR clusters were largely specific to each donor.

TCRdb independently ran MiXCR on the 5' RACE reads; one entry per CDR3 protein. Among around 530,000 distinct CDR3 sequences, roughly 20% were seen once, and the ten largest hold about 8.4%. Sequenced sample: PBMCs or a T cell subset sorted from them (not recorded which). V is TRBV6-1 and J is TRBJ1-2, with TRBD1 matching over 7 bases. This receptor was taken from an adult woman who had mild COVID-19 (a few samples of this study predate the infection). Cell type and time point are not known. The CDR3 nucleotides are TGTGCCAGCAGTGAAGTGCGGACAGGTTATGGCTACACCTTC. This translates into CASSEVRTGYGYTF.